This T cell receptor (beta chain) was documented in a study of early T cells in non-severe SARS-CoV-2 infection. The overall study: Chains stayed unpaired after sequencing of bulk RNA from unsorted whole blood. General observations from the study: Anti-spike CD8 responses were favored by VDJdb matching, which missed private and CD4 specificities.

Trimming cost V 0 bases and J 12 bases, with 18 bases left between them. This CDR3 has 14 amino acids. Germline V CDR1 and CDR2: MNHNS, SASEGT. Worth noting for this clonotype: Its antigen is still unknown.

Unique molecular identifier tags were affixed to discrete cDNA molecules. TCRdb fed the 5' RACE reads into MiXCR, producing one record per CDR3 protein. The top ten hold over 8.5% of the sample, which has 20,000 to 25,000 distinct CDR3 sequences, less than 6.5% seen once. The sample comprised whole blood. This TCR was recovered from an adult who was a healthcare worker with PCR-confirmed SARS-CoV-2 infection or an uninfected control (not recorded which). The rearrangement uses TRBV6-1 and TRBJ2-7; no clear D. The CDR3 sequence is CASSEAWSLITTYF. CDR3 DNA sequence: TGTGCCAGCAGTGAAGCGTGGTCATTAATAACGACGTACTTC.